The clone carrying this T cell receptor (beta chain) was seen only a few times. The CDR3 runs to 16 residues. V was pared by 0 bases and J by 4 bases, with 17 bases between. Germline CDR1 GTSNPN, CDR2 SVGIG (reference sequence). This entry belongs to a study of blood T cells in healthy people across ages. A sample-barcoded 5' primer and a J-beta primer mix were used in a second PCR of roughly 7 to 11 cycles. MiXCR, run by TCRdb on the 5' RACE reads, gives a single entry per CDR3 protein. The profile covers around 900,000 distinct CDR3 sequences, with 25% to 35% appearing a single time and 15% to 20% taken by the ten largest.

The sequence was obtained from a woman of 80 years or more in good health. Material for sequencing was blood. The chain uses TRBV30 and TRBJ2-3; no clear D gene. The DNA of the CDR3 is TGTGCCTGGAGTGTCCTCAGGCAAATCAGAGCAGATACGCAGTATTTT. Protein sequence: CAWSVLRQIRADTQYF.